The T cell receptor beta chain under discussion was sequenced for a study of PD-1 blockade in classical Hodgkin lymphoma. Findings and limits, study-wide: The study reported lower baseline TCR diversity in newly diagnosed patients than in healthy donors. Patients who initiated nivolumab within 1 year of ASCT were excluded.

Noted time point: cycle 4 day 1 (C4D1), after 5 to 7 weeks of nivolumab. All patients experienced relapse after autologous stem cell transplantation, and brentuximab vedotin exposure was variable. Using immunoSEQ multiplex PCR, the repertoire was profiled, and TCRdb retains in-frame clones only, with some absent. The sample records about 64,000 clones, 90% to 95% being singletons. The CDR3 loop spans 16 amino acids. Trimming removed 0 bases from V and 5 bases from J; junction bases left unmatched: 8. Looked up from germline, CDR1 is SGHAT and CDR2 is FQNNGV. In this sample, this clone turned up once. Its antigen is not identified.

The source was peripheral blood mononuclear cells (PBMCs), collected before the fourth cycle of nivolumab. The receptor was isolated from a human donor with classical Hodgkin lymphoma. This chain joins TRBV11-2 and TRBJ2-5, with 8 nucleotides matching TRBD1. The CDR3 DNA is TGTGCCAGCAGCTTAGATAGACAGGGGCTGGGGGAGACCCAGTACTTC. This encodes CASSLDRQGLGETQYF.